This T cell receptor beta chain emerged from a study of Ad26.COV2.S vaccination and SARS-CoV-2 variants. The study's findings and limits: Individuals receiving vaccine had higher spike-specific TCR breadth than placebo recipients did. Comparable non-spike TCR breadth was observed in vaccine and placebo recipients.

Treatment reported: some 19 received Ad26.COV2.S at low or high dose, single or two shots; about 5 received placebo; per-sample allocation not given. The samples date from day 63 after the first vaccine or placebo injection. Built on an Ad26 vector, the vaccine expressed Wuhan-strain SARS-CoV-2 spike. As for this clone: What it binds is not known.

Generated by immunoSEQ multiplex PCR, the TCRdb table keeps only in-frame clones and is missing some. This table holds roughly 300,000 clones, 65% to 90% found once. V lost 6 bases and J 2 bases, leaving 21 bases between the germline ends. CDR1 and CDR2 (germline): KGHSH, LQKENI. This CDR3 contains 17 residues. Material: peripheral blood, obtained in a trial of Ad26.COV2.S vaccine versus placebo. The source of this sequence is a person aged 18 to 65 who received the Ad26.COV2.S COVID-19 vaccine or a placebo. The V gene is TRBV18, the J gene TRBJ2-3; possible D gene TRBD1, 6 bases. CDR3 in amino acids: CASSPSTGGRDTDTQYF. Written as DNA, the CDR3 is TGTGCCAGCTCGCCCTCGACAGGCGGTCGGGACACAGATACGCAGTATTTT.